This T cell receptor (beta chain) was retrieved from a study of blood T cells in healthy people across ages (dated by TCRdb to between 2014 and 2017). At the level of the whole study: In model experiments, roughly one uniquely barcoded TCR beta cDNA molecule per two T cells was captured by template switching. To track age-related changes in TCR beta repertoire diversity, the study relied on deep sequencing normalized with unique cDNA molecular identifiers. Four age groups were formed from the donors: young (average approximately 15 years), middle-aged (approximately 40), aged (62) and long-lived (approximately 80). To avoid experimental bias, donors of different ages were distributed randomly across sequencing lanes. Using the same blood draw, the study looked at two additional independent replicas of 1 million unique cDNA reads for two donors, one aged 18 to 30 and the other aged 80 or older.

The donors were roughly 38 Caucasian individuals from Russia, aged about 6 to 95 years, who were systemically healthy. Each donor gave ten milliliters of peripheral blood, drawn into EDTA-treated Vacutainer tubes. Ficoll-Paque density-gradient centrifugation was used to isolate PBMCs, with at least 7 million obtained per sample. Trizol reagent was used to extract total RNA from PBMCs, with at least 6 micrograms per sample. For every donor, an aliquot of PBMCs went through flow cytometry to measure the percentages of naive CD45RAhigh/CD27high T cells. Receptor amplification or capture employed 5' RACE. The sequencing machine was an Illumina HiSeq 2500. A second 7 to 11 cycle PCR used a sample-barcoded 5' primer and a J-beta primer mix. A unique molecular identifier was introduced onto each TCR beta cDNA molecule by a template-switch 5' adaptor carrying 12 random nucleotides. Each sample yielded at least 2.5 million CDR3-containing paired-end reads. First-strand cDNA synthesis was performed from all RNA using the Mint cDNA synthesis kit, with priming by a TRBC-specific oligonucleotide. All cDNA was treated with uracil-DNA glycosylase and then went through a first 18-cycle PCR with the universal primers M1SS and BC2_uni_R. The authors processed their data as follows. For normalization, 1 million high-quality reads, each with a distinct molecular identifier, were randomly selected from each sample. Reads with shared molecular identifiers were discarded instead of being binned into consensus sequences. MiTCR, with a Q25 quality threshold and the strictest error-elimination algorithm, was used for CDR3 identification, clonotype clustering and error correction. A nonparametric unseen species model using Euler transformation provided a lower-bound estimate of total TCR beta diversity. TCRdb reanalyzed the raw reads on its own, using fastp at Q25 for trimming and MiXCR for clone calling, and kept in-frame beta chains. CDR3 protein sequences are deduplicated, and each keeps its most common genes and DNA. V and J calls and clone size were set by TCRdb, not the authors. For this sample the table gives approximately 850,000 distinct CDR3 sequences, of which 58% were detected only once. Approximately 21% of the sample is held by the ten biggest clonotypes.

Points on this clonotype: This receptor's antigen is unknown. One base away there is no much larger clone; base qualities are not given.

Findings and caveats that apply to the study as a whole: There was a strong correlation between observed TCR beta diversity and the percentage of naive T cells measured by flow cytometry. The long-lived group showed more naive CD4+ T cells, fewer expanded clones and increased TCR diversity than the aged group, suggesting age selection. Donor CMV infection status was unknown, potentially confounding age-related changes in expanded clonotypes. Estimates of total diversity based on one million sequenced T cells were regarded as lower bounds and as underestimates. Since profiling was done on bulk unsorted PBMCs, naive and antigen-experienced compartments could not be conclusively compared. Observed TCR beta diversity per million T cells fell roughly linearly with age, and a significant reduction was already apparent by age approximately 41.

Including cysteine and phenylalanine, the CDR3 has 14 amino acids. Here the CDR3 DNA is all that survives: 42 bases in frame from base 1. CDR1 and CDR2 are read off the germline V gene (reference sequence) as DFQATT and SNEGSKA. V is cut by 1 base and J by 11 bases, and the space between the germline ends is 20 bases. Sample: blood. The sequence was obtained from a man aged 30 to 39 in good health. Recombination joined TRBV20-1 with TRBJ2-5, with TRBD1 tentatively as D gene (6 bases match). The CDR3 protein: CSARGGQGPIEQYF. The DNA sequence reads TGCAGTGCTAGAGGAGGGCAGGGGCCGATAGAGCAGTACTTC.